This T cell receptor (beta chain) was recovered during a study of blood T cell dynamics during melanoma immunotherapy. As for the study in general: Patients with metastatic melanoma got pembrolizumab or nivolumab-ipilimumab as first-line care.

Profiled with immunoSEQ multiplex PCR; TCRdb holds only in-frame clones, not every one. The table includes approximately 7,000 clones, around 80% detected once. V lost 10 bases and J 3 bases, leaving 15 bases between the germline ends. Germline CDR1 is KGHSH and CDR2 is LQKENI. This CDR3 comprises 13 residues. As for time point: pre-treatment baseline. Here the sequenced sample was blood, taken from a patient treated with checkpoint blockade. The TCR originated in a human donor with melanoma. The J gene is TRBJ1-1, the V gene TRBV18; D may be TRBD1 (5 bases). Here the CDR3 DNA reads TGTGCCACCCTGACGGGGGGTGACACTGAAGCTTTCTTT. This gives the protein CATLTGGDTEAFF.